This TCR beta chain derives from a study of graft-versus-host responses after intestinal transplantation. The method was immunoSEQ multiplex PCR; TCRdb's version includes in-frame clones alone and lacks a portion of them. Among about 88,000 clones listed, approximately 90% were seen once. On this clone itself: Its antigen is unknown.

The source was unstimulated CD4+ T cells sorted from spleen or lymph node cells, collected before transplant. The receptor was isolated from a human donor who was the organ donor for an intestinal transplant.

DNA of the CDR3: TGTGCCAGCTCACCCGTCCGGGGCGGGGACACTGAAGCTTTCTTT. Translating it yields CASSPVRGGDTEAFF. The chain is built from TRBV18 and TRBJ1-1; perhaps TRBD1 as D (5 bases). Trimming stripped 3 bases from V and 3 bases from J, with 14 bases between. The CDR3 consists of 15 residues. Per germline, CDR1 KGHSH and CDR2 LQKENI. Variable domain in full (rest from reference TRBV18 and TRBJ1-1): NAGVMQNPRHLVRRRGQEARLRCSPMKGHSHVYWYRQLPEEGLKFMVYLQKENIIDESGMPKERFSAEFPKEGPSILRIQQVVRGDSAAYFCASSPVRGGDTEAFFGQGTRLTVV.